These 18 T cell receptor beta chains were sequenced from one sample in a study of blood T cell repertoires in COVID-19. Clones were read by immunoSEQ multiplex PCR, and TCRdb kept only the in-frame ones, dropping some. This sample has 95,000 to 150,000 clones, with around 90% found just once. Sequenced material: peripheral blood. These receptors were obtained from a woman aged 50 to 60 with active or convalescent COVID-19.

The chain has TRBV18 and TRBJ2-7; D not resolved. V was pared by 5 bases and J by 0 bases, with 11 bases between. CDR1 and CDR2 (germline): KGHSH, LQKENI. This CDR3 has 14 amino acids. CDR3 sequence (DNA): TGTGCCAGCTCATTACTGACAACCTCCTACGAGCAGTACTTC. Its translation is CASSLLTTSYEQYF.

The chain has TRBV9 and TRBJ2-5; TRBD1 agrees at 8 bases. The V and J ends lost 4 bases and 5 bases, in that order; junction bases with no gene match: 13. Germline values: CDR1 SGDLS, CDR2 YYNGEE. The CDR3 sequence is 16 residues long. The CDR3 protein is CASSSSPRGRFETQYF. As DNA, the CDR3 is TGTGCCAGCAGCTCCAGCCCCAGGGGGCGCTTTGAGACCCAGTACTTC.

The genes are TRBV4-2 and TRBJ1-2; D is perhaps TRBD1 (6 bases). Germline V gene sequence: CDR1 LGHNA, CDR2 YNFKEQ. The CDR3 length is 17 residues. V lost 1 base and J 2 bases, leaving 17 bases between the germline ends. DNA for the CDR3: TGTGCCAGCAGCCAAGTTGAGGGGCAGGGGCAAAACTATGGCTACACCTTC. Translation gives CASSQVEGQGQNYGYTF.

The chain links TRBV7-2 to TRBJ1-2; TRBD1 might be the D (5 bases). V lost 5 bases, J lost 8 bases, and 15 bases lay in between. Germline CDR1 SGHTA, CDR2 FQGNSA. The CDR3 runs to 13 residues. This chain's CDR3 is CASSPRMDKGYTF. The CDR3 region has the DNA TGTGCCAGCAGCCCCCGTATGGACAAGGGCTACACCTTC. Looking up the rest from reference TRBV7-2 and TRBJ1-2 gives the full variable domain: GAGVSQSPSNKVTEKGKDVELRCDPISGHTALYWYRQSLGQGLEFLIYFQGNSAPDKSGLPSDRFSAERTGGSVSTLTIQRTQQEDSAVYLCASSPRMDKGYTFGSGTRLTVV.

This clone was picked up one time. This chain links TRBV5-6 with TRBJ2-5; 8 nucleotides align to TRBD1. The CDR3 spans 17 residues. Losses at the gene ends were 4 bases for V and 2 bases for J; bases not matched to a gene: 13. Germline-derived CDR1 and CDR2 are SGHDT and YYEEEE. CDR3 in DNA: TGTGCCAGCAGCGTGCCCCCTCGGACAGGGAAGCAAGAGACCCAGTACTTC. It translates to CASSVPPRTGKQETQYF.

The genes are TRBV5-1 and TRBJ2-2, with TRBD2 matching over 10 bases. The V gene's germline CDR1 is SGHRS and CDR2 YFSETQ. The V and J ends lost 0 bases and 5 bases, in that order; junction bases with no gene match: 4. The CDR3 spans 16 residues. The DNA for the CDR3 is TGCGCCAGCAGCTTGGCTGCTAGCGGGAGAACCGGGGAGCTGTTTTTT. This gives the protein CASSLAASGRTGELFF.

V usage is TRBV28 and J usage is TRBJ2-3; 9 bases map to TRBD2. CDR1 and CDR2 from the germline V gene are MDHEN and SYDVKM. V shed 2 bases, J shed 2 bases, and the junction held 5 bases outside the gene matches. This CDR3 has 16 residues. Here the CDR3 reads CASSLDLAGYTDTQYF. CDR3 DNA: TGTGCCAGCAGTTTAGATCTAGCGGGGTACACAGATACGCAGTATTTT.

The chain joins TRBV2 to TRBJ2-7, with D maybe TRBD1 (6 bases). There are 13 residues in the CDR3. The V and J ends lost 5 bases and 4 bases respectively, with 12 bases between them. Germline V gives CDR1 SNHLY, CDR2 FYNNEI. The CDR3: CASSKGERYEQYF. CDR3 coding DNA: TGTGCCAGCAGTAAGGGGGAGAGGTACGAGCAGTACTTC.

The rearrangement links TRBV27 to TRBJ2-7, with D maybe TRBD2 (6 bases). The germline V gene has CDR1 MNHEY and CDR2 SMNVEV (reference sequence). The CDR3 loop spans 13 amino acids. V shed 3 bases and J shed 3 bases, with 9 bases lying between them. The CDR3 reads CASSLVGGYEQYF. For the CDR3, the DNA is TGTGCCAGCAGTTTGGTCGGGGGCTACGAGCAGTACTTC.

The V gene is TRBV28, the J gene TRBJ1-1, with D possibly being TRBD1 (6 bases). Germline V lookup: CDR1 MDHEN, CDR2 SYDVKM. The CDR3 is 15 amino acids. Trimming removed 0 bases at V and 14 bases at J, with 22 bases between. In DNA, the CDR3 is TGTGCCAGCAGTTTATGGCCCCGGGACATCCGAGGAACCTTCTTT. As protein: CASSLWPRDIRGTFF.

This chain joins TRBV2 and TRBJ2-3; D not certain. V dropped 7 bases and J dropped 3 bases, with 5 bases sitting between them. The CDR3 covers 11 residues. Germline V gene lookup returns CDR1 SNHLY and CDR2 FYNNEI. The CDR3 reads CASKRTDTQYF. The CDR3 nucleotides are TGTGCCAGCAAGAGGACAGATACGCAGTATTTT.

The rearrangement joins TRBV20-1 to TRBJ2-3; TRBD2 matches at 10 bases. J was trimmed by 1 base and V by 3 bases; bases with no gene match: 4. Germline V gene sequence: CDR1 DFQATT, CDR2 SNEGSKA (reference sequence). The length of the CDR3 is 15 residues. The CDR3 DNA reads as TGCAGTGCTAGTTCGCTAGCGGGAGGCACAGATACGCAGTATTTT. The encoded protein is CSASSLAGGTDTQYF.

The rearrangement uses TRBV30 and TRBJ1-6; the D gene is possibly TRBD1 (5 bases). V lost 5 bases, J lost 10 bases, and 15 bases lay in between. The germline V gene encodes CDR1 GTSNPN and CDR2 SVGIG (reference sequence). The CDR3 spans 13 residues. CDR3 nucleotides: TGTGCCTGGGGGACCTCCCAGGCGTCACCCCTCCACTTT. It yields the protein CAWGTSQASPLHF.

The J gene is TRBJ1-2, the V gene TRBV27, with D possibly TRBD1 on 6 matching bases. This CDR3 spans 13 amino acids. The V end was cut by 6 bases, the J end by 6 bases, with 14 bases between. Germline loops: CDR1 MNHEY, CDR2 SMNVEV (reference sequence). The CDR3 region is CASRRQALDGYTF. As DNA, the CDR3 is TGTGCCAGCAGAAGACAGGCGCTGGATGGCTACACCTTC.

The J gene is TRBJ1-6, the V gene TRBV6-5; D perhaps matches TRBD1 (5 bases). Trimming cost V 6 bases and J 9 bases, with 18 bases left between them. Germline CDR1 reads MNHEY; CDR2 reads SVGAGI. This CDR3 has 15 amino acids. CDR3 amino acids: CASRDFREGGSPLHF. In DNA, the CDR3 is TGTGCCAGCAGGGATTTCAGGGAAGGCGGTTCACCCCTCCACTTT.

The chain uses TRBV28 and TRBJ1-1, with D possibly TRBD1 on 5 matching bases. Trimming took 4 bases from V and 3 from J, leaving 12 bases between them. CDR3 size: 14 residues. Germline V gene data show CDR1 as MDHEN and CDR2 as SYDVKM. The CDR3 DNA follows: TGTGCCAGCAGTTGGAGGGGACTCGACACTGAAGCTTTCTTT. Residues: CASSWRGLDTEAFF. Looking up the rest from reference TRBV28 and TRBJ1-1 gives the full variable domain: DVKVTQSSRYLVKRTGEKVFLECVQDMDHENMFWYRQDPGLGLRLIYFSYDVKMKEKGDIPEGYSVSREKKERFSLILESASTNQTSMYLCASSWRGLDTEAFFGQGTRLTVV.

In this sample, this clone turned up a few times. The chain has TRBV11-2 and TRBJ1-3; 7 bases fit TRBD1. This CDR3 has 16 residues. Germline assignment: CDR1 SGHAT and CDR2 FQNNGV. V shed 3 bases and J 0 bases; nucleotides not matched to a gene: 5. The CDR3 protein is CASSFGQAYSGNTIYF. CDR3 nucleotides: TGTGCCAGCAGCTTCGGACAGGCTTACTCTGGAAACACCATATATTTT. Full variable domain (outside the CDR3, taken from reference TRBV11-2 and TRBJ1-3): EAGVAQSPRYKIIEKRQSVAFWCNPISGHATLYWYQQILGQGPKLLIQFQNNGVVDDSQLPKDRFSAERLKGVDSTLKIQPAKLEDSAVYLCASSFGQAYSGNTIYFGEGSWLTVV.

This sequence joins TRBV19 and TRBJ1-1; D is ambiguous. Per germline, CDR1 LNHDA and CDR2 SQIVND (reference sequence). This CDR3 contains 13 residues. V was cut by 3 bases and J by 7 bases, with 12 bases left in between. Here the CDR3 reads CASSIGSGFEAFF. The CDR3 DNA sequence: TGTGCCAGTAGTATTGGGTCGGGGTTTGAAGCTTTCTTT.